The next 19 T cell receptor beta chains were all read from a single sample in a study of blood T cell repertoires in COVID-19. Assay: immunoSEQ multiplex PCR; the TCRdb copy retains only in-frame clones and omits some. The sample includes 120,000 to 150,000 clones, 75% to 90% of them seen just once. The source material was peripheral blood. The receptor source for this set is an elderly man with acute or convalescent COVID-19.

The gene calls are TRBV29-1 and TRBJ1-2; TRBD1 agrees at 8 bases. The length of the CDR3 is 15 residues. V was pared by 3 bases and J by 4 bases, with 10 bases of the junction left unmatched. Germline V CDR1 and CDR2: SQVTM, ANQGSEA. The CDR3 loop reads CSVELGTGSFYGYTF. The CDR3 coding sequence is TGCAGCGTTGAGCTAGGGACAGGTTCTTTCTATGGCTACACCTTC.

The chain has TRBV7-8 and TRBJ1-2, with D possibly TRBD1 on 5 matching bases. V lost 5 bases to trimming and J lost 5 bases, with 9 bases between them. This CDR3 contains 12 residues. From germline, CDR1 is SGHVS and CDR2 FQNEAQ. DNA for the CDR3: TGTGCCAGCAGCGGGGGGACGTATGGCTACACCTTC. Amino acids: CASSGGTYGYTF.

The V gene is TRBV28, the J gene TRBJ1-1; TRBD1 matches 7 bases. The CDR3 is 15 amino acids. Unmatched junction bases numbered 4, after V lost 2 bases and J lost 1 base. CDR1 and CDR2 (germline): MDHEN, SYDVKM. The CDR3 nucleotides are TGTGCCAGCAGTTTAGGTCGGACAGGGAACACTGAAGCTTTCTTT. It codes for CASSLGRTGNTEAFF.

The chain combines TRBV29-1 with TRBJ2-5; D possibly corresponds to TRBD2 (6 bases). Trimming pared 5 bases from V and 1 base from J, leaving 14 bases between. Looked up from germline, CDR1 is SQVTM and CDR2 is ANQGSEA. The CDR3 length is 14 residues. DNA for the CDR3: TGCAGCGTTATGGTTCGACTAGGCCAAGAGACCCAGTACTTC. Protein: CSVMVRLGQETQYF.

The rearrangement uses TRBV6-5 and TRBJ2-1, with 10 bases fitting TRBD2. Germline lookup yields CDR1 MNHEY and CDR2 SVGAGI. CDR3 length: 14 residues. V trimming: 8 bases; J trimming: 3 bases; junction bases outside the gene matches: 4. The CDR3 spells CASGTSGNYNEQFF. CDR3 nucleotides: TGTGCCAGCGGAACTAGCGGGAACTACAATGAGCAGTTCTTC.

The chain joins TRBV6-1 to TRBJ2-1, with D maybe TRBD1 (5 bases). The germline V gene has CDR1 MNHNS and CDR2 SASEGT. The CDR3 sequence is 13 residues long. V dropped 5 bases and J dropped 5 bases, with 10 bases sitting between them. DNA for the CDR3: TGTGCCAGCAGTTTTAACAGGAACAATGAGCAGTTCTTC. Translating gives CASSFNRNNEQFF.

The chain is built from TRBV5-5 and TRBJ1-3; D is ambiguous. V dropped 0 bases and J dropped 0 bases, with 10 bases sitting between them. The CDR3 totals 16 residues. The germline V gene encodes CDR1 SGHKS and CDR2 YYEKEE (reference sequence). DNA of the CDR3: TGTGCCAGCAGCTTGGATGGCCCCTTCTCTGGAAACACCATATATTTT. Translation gives CASSLDGPFSGNTIYF.

V and J are TRBV24-1 and TRBJ2-3; TRBD2 aligns across 14 bases. The CDR3 is made up of 17 amino acids. After removal of 4 bases from V and 2 bases from J, the junction contained 4 bases not matched to a gene. CDR1 and CDR2 from the germline V gene are KGHDR and SFDVKD. CDR3 protein: CATSEVGLAGDTDTQYF. Here the CDR3 DNA reads TGTGCCACCAGTGAAGTGGGACTAGCGGGAGACACAGATACGCAGTATTTT.

This sequence joins TRBV9 and TRBJ2-7, with 8 bases fitting TRBD1. CDR3 length: 15 residues. The J segment lost 3 bases and the V segment lost 0 bases, leaving 5 bases of the junction unmatched. Germline V CDR1 and CDR2: SGDLS, YYNGEE. The CDR3 DNA sequence: TGTGCCAGCAGCGTAGGTCAGGGGGCTTTCTACGAGCAGTACTTC. Protein product: CASSVGQGAFYEQYF.

The V call is TRBV5-8, the J call TRBJ1-4; D gene uncertain. The germline V and J ends were trimmed by 3 bases and 3 bases, with 12 bases remaining between them. This CDR3 contains 15 residues. Germline V lookup: CDR1 SGHTS, CDR2 YDEGEE. The CDR3 region is CASSSAGLSNEKLFF. The CDR3 DNA follows: TGTGCCAGCAGCTCAGCAGGCTTATCTAATGAAAAACTGTTTTTT.

V is TRBV25-1 and J is TRBJ2-7, with D perhaps matching TRBD1 (6 bases). CDR1 is MGHDK and CDR2 is SYGVNS in the germline V gene. This CDR3 spans 11 amino acids. Here the CDR3 DNA reads TGTGCTCCTGGACAGTGCTACGAGCAGTACTTC. Protein product: CAPGQCYEQYF.

The V and J genes are TRBV9 and TRBJ2-2, with D possibly being TRBD2 (6 bases). The CDR3 length is 15 residues. Germline-derived CDR1 and CDR2 are SGDLS and YYNGEE. V gave up 7 bases and J gave up 6 bases, with 19 bases separating them. Here the CDR3 DNA reads TGTGCCAGCTCCTGGTCCGGGACTGAGGCCGGGGAGCTGTTTTTT. Translating gives CASSWSGTEAGELFF. Looking up the rest from reference TRBV9 and TRBJ2-2 gives the full variable domain: DSGVTQTPKHLITATGQRVTLRCSPRSGDLSVYWYQQSLDQGLQFLIQYYNGEERAKGNILERFSAQQFPDLHSELNLSSLELGDSALYFCASSWSGTEAGELFFGEGSRLTVL.

V is TRBV30 and J is TRBJ1-3; D might be TRBD1 (5 bases). The V end was cut by 0 bases, the J end by 0 bases, with 9 bases between. The CDR3 spans 15 residues. Germline loops: CDR1 GTSNPN, CDR2 SVGIG (reference sequence). CDR3 nucleotides: TGTGCCTGGAGTGTAAAGGGGTACTCTGGAAACACCATATATTTT. Translated: CAWSVKGYSGNTIYF.

V and J are TRBV6-1 and TRBJ1-6; D unclear. Germline V CDR1 and CDR2: MNHNS, SASEGT. Trimming left V 1 base short and J 2 bases short, with 6 bases between. There are 15 residues in the CDR3. CDR3 coding DNA: TGTGCCAGCAGTGAAGTGGCCACCTATAATTCACCCCTCCACTTT. Protein sequence: CASSEVATYNSPLHF.

The gene calls are TRBV27 and TRBJ1-2, with TRBD1 identical over 7 bases. The CDR3 runs 21 residues. V lost 1 base and J lost 5; bases outside the gene matches: 25. Germline V gene data show CDR1 as MNHEY and CDR2 as SMNVEV (reference sequence). The CDR3 region has the DNA TGTGCCAGCAGTTTATGGGGCGGGACAGATCCCCGGATAAAGCTCCCTTATGGCTACACCTTC. Translating it yields CASSLWGGTDPRIKLPYGYTF.

V and J are TRBV5-1 and TRBJ2-7; no firm D call. The germline CDR1 and CDR2 sequences are SGHRS and YFSETQ. V was trimmed by 2 bases and J by 3 bases, leaving 6 bases between them. This CDR3 has 12 residues. The CDR3 reads CASSLDNYEQYF. The CDR3 DNA follows: TGCGCCAGCAGCTTAGACAACTACGAGCAGTACTTC.

A word on this clone: The same CDR3 arises from other DNA sequences in this sample as well. The chain carries TRBV20-1 and TRBJ2-5, with no clear D. Germline V gene sequence: CDR1 DFQATT, CDR2 SNEGSKA (reference sequence). Trimming left V 0 bases short and J 5 bases short, with 4 bases between. The CDR3 is 11 residues long. CDR3 DNA: TGCAGTGCTAGAGACCGGGAGACCCAGTACTTC. Residues: CSARDRETQYF.

The V call is TRBV18, the J call TRBJ2-5, with TRBD2 identical over 9 bases. The CDR3 covers 15 residues. V lost 3 bases, J lost 4 bases, and 6 bases stayed unmatched. CDR1 and CDR2 (germline): KGHSH, LQKENI. The CDR3 DNA follows: TGTGCCAGCTCACCCCCAGCGGGAGGCACAGAGACCCAGTACTTC. Its translation: CASSPPAGGTETQYF.

The chain employs TRBV9 and TRBJ2-3; 8 bases match TRBD2. Germline CDR1 reads SGDLS; CDR2 reads YYNGEE. The trim removed 4 bases at V and 8 bases at J, leaving 15 bases unmatched. This CDR3 has 16 residues. In nucleotides, the CDR3 is TGTGCCAGCAGCCCCACCCCCGGCCGGGGGGGAGGTACGCAGTATTTT. The encoded protein is CASSPTPGRGGGTQYF.